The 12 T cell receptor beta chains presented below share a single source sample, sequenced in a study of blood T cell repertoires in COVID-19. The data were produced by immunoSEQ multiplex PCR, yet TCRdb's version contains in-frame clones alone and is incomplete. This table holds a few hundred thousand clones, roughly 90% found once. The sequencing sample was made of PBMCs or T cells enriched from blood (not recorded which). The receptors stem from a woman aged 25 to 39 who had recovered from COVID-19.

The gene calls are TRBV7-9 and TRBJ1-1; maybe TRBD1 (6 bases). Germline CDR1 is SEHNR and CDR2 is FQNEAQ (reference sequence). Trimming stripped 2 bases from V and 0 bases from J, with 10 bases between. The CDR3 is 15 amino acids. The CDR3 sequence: CASSLTGQLNTEAFF. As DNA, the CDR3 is TGTGCCAGCAGCTTAACCGGACAGCTGAACACTGAAGCTTTCTTT. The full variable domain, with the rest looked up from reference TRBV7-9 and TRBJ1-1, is DTGVSQNPRHKITKRGQNVTFRCDPISEHNRLYWYRQTLGQGPEFLTYFQNEAQLEKSRLLSDRFSAERPKGSFSTLEIQRTEQGDSAMYLCASSLTGQLNTEAFFGQGTRLTVV.

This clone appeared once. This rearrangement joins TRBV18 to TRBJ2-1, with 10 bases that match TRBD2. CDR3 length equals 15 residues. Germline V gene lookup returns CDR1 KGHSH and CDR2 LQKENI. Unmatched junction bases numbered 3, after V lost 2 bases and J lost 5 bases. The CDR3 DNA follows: TGTGCCAGCTCACCATTGAGCGGGGGGGACAATGAGCAGTTCTTC. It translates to CASSPLSGGDNEQFF.

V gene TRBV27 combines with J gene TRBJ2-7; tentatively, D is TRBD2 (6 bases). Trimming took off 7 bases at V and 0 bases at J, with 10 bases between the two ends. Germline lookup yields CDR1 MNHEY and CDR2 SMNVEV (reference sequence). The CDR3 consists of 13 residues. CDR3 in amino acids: CASTTGSSYEQYF. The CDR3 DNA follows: TGTGCCAGCACCACCGGGAGCTCCTACGAGCAGTACTTC.

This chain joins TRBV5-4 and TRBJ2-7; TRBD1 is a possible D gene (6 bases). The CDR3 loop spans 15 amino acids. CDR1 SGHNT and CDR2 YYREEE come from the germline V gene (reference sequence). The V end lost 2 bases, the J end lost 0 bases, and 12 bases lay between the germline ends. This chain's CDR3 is CASSFMTGASYEQYF. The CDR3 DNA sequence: TGTGCCAGCAGCTTCATGACAGGAGCCTCCTACGAGCAGTACTTC.

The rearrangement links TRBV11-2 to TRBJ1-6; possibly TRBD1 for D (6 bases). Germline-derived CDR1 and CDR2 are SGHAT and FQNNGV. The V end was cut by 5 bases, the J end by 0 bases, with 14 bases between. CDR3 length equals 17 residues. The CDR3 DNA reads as TGTGCCAGCAGCCGAGCCGGACAGAGCTCCTATAATTCACCCCTCCACTTT. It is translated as CASSRAGQSSYNSPLHF.

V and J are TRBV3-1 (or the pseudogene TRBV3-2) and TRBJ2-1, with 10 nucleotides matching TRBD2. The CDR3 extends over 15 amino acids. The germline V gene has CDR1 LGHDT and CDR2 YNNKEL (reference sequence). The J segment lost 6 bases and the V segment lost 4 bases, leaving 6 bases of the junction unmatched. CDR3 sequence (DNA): TGTGCCAGCAGCCTTCTAGCGGGAGTCGGCAATGAGCAGTTCTTC. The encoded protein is CASSLLAGVGNEQFF.

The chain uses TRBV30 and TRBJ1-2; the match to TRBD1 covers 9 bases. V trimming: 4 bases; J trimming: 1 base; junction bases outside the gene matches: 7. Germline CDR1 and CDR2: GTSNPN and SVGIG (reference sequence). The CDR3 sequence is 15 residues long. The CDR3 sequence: CAWNSGDRVNYGYTF. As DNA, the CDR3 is TGTGCCTGGAACTCCGGGGACAGGGTTAACTATGGCTACACCTTC.

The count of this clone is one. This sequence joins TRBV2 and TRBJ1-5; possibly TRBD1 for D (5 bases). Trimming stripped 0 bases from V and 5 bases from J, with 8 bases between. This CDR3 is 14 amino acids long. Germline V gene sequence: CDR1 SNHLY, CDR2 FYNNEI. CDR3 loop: CASSEARVDQPQHF. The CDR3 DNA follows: TGTGCCAGCAGTGAAGCCAGGGTGGATCAGCCCCAGCATTTT.

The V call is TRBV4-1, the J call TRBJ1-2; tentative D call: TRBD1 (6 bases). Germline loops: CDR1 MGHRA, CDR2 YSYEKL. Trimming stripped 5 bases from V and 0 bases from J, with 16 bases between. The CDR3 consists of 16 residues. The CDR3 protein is CASSTGRGMTNYGYTF. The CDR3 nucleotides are TGCGCCAGCAGCACAGGGAGGGGGATGACTAACTATGGCTACACCTTC.

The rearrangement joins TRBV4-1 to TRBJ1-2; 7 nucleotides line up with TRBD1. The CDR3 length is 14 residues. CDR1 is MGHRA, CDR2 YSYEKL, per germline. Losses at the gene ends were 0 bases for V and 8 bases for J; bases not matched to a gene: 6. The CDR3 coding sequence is TGCGCCAGCAGCCAAGAAGGGCAGGGGGAAGGCTACACCTTC. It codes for CASSQEGQGEGYTF.

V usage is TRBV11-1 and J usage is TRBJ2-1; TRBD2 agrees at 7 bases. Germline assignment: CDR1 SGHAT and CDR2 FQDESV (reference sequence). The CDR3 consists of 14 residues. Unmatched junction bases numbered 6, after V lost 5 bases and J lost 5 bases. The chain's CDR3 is CASSTQRDHNEQFF. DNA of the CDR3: TGTGCCAGCAGCACCCAGCGGGACCACAATGAGCAGTTCTTC.

In DNA, the CDR3 is TGCGCCAGCAGTCCGGGACAGGGAGAGAACACCATATATTTT. Its translation: CASSPGQGENTIYF. V is TRBV5-1 and J is TRBJ1-3; the match to TRBD1 covers 9 bases. V lost 5 bases to trimming and J lost 7 bases; unmatched junction nucleotides: 7. The CDR3 contains 14 residues. CDR1 is SGHRS, CDR2 YFSETQ, per germline.